A selection of T cell receptor beta chains follows, all from one sample in a study of cytomegalovirus exposure and HLA in healthy donors. Sequencing used immunoSEQ multiplex PCR; TCRdb keeps in-frame clones, though not all of them. The repertoire holds approximately 140,000 clones, about nine tenths seen once, with just under 3% in the top ten. Sequencing used PBMCs. The origin of the receptors is a man aged 18 to 29 in good health and CMV-seronegative. Each CDR3 is given with its conserved first and last residue. Only part of the rows carry a size: once, few, many, or a class if the clone is expanded.

v_call	clone_size	j_call	cdr3_aa
TRBV7-9	-	TRBJ2-1	CASSLFQGLLTNEQFF
TRBV19	-	TRBJ1-2	CASSIDLEQSNTF
TRBV30	-	TRBJ2-1	CAWSVGGSSYNEQFF
TRBV7-8	once	TRBJ2-1	CASSLGGRNEQFF
TRBV15	-	TRBJ2-1	CATSRESSGNRNEQFF
TRBV6-6	-	TRBJ2-5	CASSYSRAGGETQYF
TRBV7-8	-	TRBJ2-5	CASTLTSGGSQETQYF
TRBV10-3	-	TRBJ2-7	CATASGTGGIWQYF
TRBV5-6	-	TRBJ2-7	CASSLVLAGAYEQYF
TRBV7-2	-	TRBJ1-5	CASSPEAGVGQPQHF
TRBV5-1	once	TRBJ1-2	CASSNGQPHNYGYTF
TRBV10-2	-	TRBJ2-2	CASSVGRAIGELFF
TRBV28	-	TRBJ2-1	CASSNPYNEQFF
TRBV9	-	TRBJ2-1	CASSVMGLAGGRAYNEQFF
TRBV19	few	TRBJ1-5	CASRIITTGGIQPQHF
TRBV18	-	TRBJ1-1	CASSPNPNEAFF
TRBV19	-	TRBJ2-1	CASSIALGAENNEQFF
TRBV2	-	TRBJ1-1	CASSTGTTPGGAFF
TRBV28	-	TRBJ2-7	CASSLLSTSSLYEQYF
TRBV6-1	-	TRBJ2-7	CASRDERTSGYEQYF
TRBV5-4	-	TRBJ1-2	CASSLGQGVNFNYGYTF
TRBV18	-	TRBJ1-1	CASSPAVMTEAFF
TRBV28	-	TRBJ2-7	CASSRPGQTYEQYF
TRBV19	-	TRBJ1-5	CASRDRYSNQPQHF
TRBV5-1	-	TRBJ2-7	CASSFDTPDKAYEQYF
TRBV4-1	-	TRBJ1-1	CASSYKDRGSTEAFF
TRBV30	few	TRBJ2-3	CAWRGTSGRALADTQYF
TRBV5-6	-	TRBJ2-1	CASSLAGGGQFF
TRBV23-1	-	TRBJ2-3	CASTSVGVKRECRSDTQYF
TRBV5-1	-	TRBJ2-1	CASGLAGGPNEQFF
TRBV11-2	-	TRBJ2-7	CASSRTYRTSYEQYF
TRBV28	-	TRBJ1-2	CASSLRPVDSGYTF
TRBV7-8	few	TRBJ1-5	CASSWGGDWRNQPQHF
TRBV4-1	-	TRBJ1-2	CASSQASPGDYYGYTF